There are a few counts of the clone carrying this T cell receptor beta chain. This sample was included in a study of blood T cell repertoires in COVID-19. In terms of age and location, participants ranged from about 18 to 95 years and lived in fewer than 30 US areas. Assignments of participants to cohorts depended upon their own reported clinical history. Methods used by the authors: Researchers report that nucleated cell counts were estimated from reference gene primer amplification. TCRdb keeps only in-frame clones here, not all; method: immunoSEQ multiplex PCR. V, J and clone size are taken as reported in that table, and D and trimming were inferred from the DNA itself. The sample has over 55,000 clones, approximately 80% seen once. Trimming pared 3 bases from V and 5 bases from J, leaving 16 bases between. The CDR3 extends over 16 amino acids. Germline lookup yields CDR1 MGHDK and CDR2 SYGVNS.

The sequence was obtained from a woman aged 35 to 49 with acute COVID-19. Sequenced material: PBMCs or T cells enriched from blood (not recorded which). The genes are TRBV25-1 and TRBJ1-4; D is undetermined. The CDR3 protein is CASSDSRRGRNEKLFF. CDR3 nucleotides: TGTGCCAGCAGTGATTCCAGGAGAGGGAGAAATGAAAAACTGTTTTTT.